This T cell receptor (beta chain) was profiled in a study of blood T cell repertoires in COVID-19. This CDR3 comprises 12 residues. Germline CDR1 is ENHRY and CDR2 is SYGVKD. Deletions cut 3 bases from V and 7 bases from J, with 10 bases between. The data were produced by immunoSEQ multiplex PCR, yet TCRdb's version contains in-frame clones alone and is incomplete. The data contain 330,000 or so clones, roughly 90% of them singletons. Specimen: PBMCs or T cells enriched from blood (not recorded which). The receptor was isolated from a woman younger than 45 who had been exposed to COVID-19. The chain joins TRBV10-3 to TRBJ2-7; D might be TRBD2 (6 bases). The CDR3 DNA follows: TGTGCCATCAGTGATGCGGGAAGGGAGCAGTACTTC. Its translation is CAISDAGREQYF.